This entry features one T cell receptor (beta chain) sequence. Its matching antigen is unknown. This sample was included in a study of shared clonotypes between healthy human individuals. Findings of the study overall: Shared across a few donors were approximately 5% of the naive CD4 clonotypes.

TCRdb's table, derived via immunoSEQ multiplex PCR, lists solely in-frame clones and lacks some. The data show about 380,000 clones, with just over 95% seen just once and 0.32% held by the top ten. Sequencing was done on a sample of memory CD8+ T cells sorted from blood. Subset described: CD45RO+ cells pooled with CCR7-negative TemRA cells. The TCR sequence derives from a man younger than 45 in good health.

CDR3 coding DNA: TGTGCCAGCAGTTTATATGCTGATATCTCCTACGAGCAGTACTTC. It is translated as CASSLYADISYEQYF. The genes are TRBV28 and TRBJ2-7; D gene unclear. The CDR3 extends over 15 amino acids. V lost 1 base to trimming and J lost 0 bases, with 10 bases between them. The germline CDR1 and CDR2 sequences are MDHEN and SYDVKM.